This T cell receptor (beta chain) is from a study of OX40 agonist ivuxolimab in advanced cancers. General study results and limits: Part of the nonresponder group also had normalized T-cell clonal expansion that was low.

A word on this clone: Its antigen remains unidentified.

The length of the CDR3 is 13 residues. CDR1 is SGDLS and CDR2 is YYNGEE in the germline V gene. The V and J ends lost 2 bases and 2 bases respectively, with 7 bases between them. Data came from immunoSEQ multiplex PCR; TCRdb stores just in-frame clones and leaves some out. The table shows about 58,000 clones, with 70% to 80% occurring only once. The sequence came from an adult with an advanced solid tumor such as melanoma, head and neck, liver or kidney cancer. This specimen was CD4+ or CD8+ T cells sorted from blood, taken in a trial of the OX40 agonist ivuxolimab. The chain couples TRBV9 to TRBJ1-2; the D is unclear. The chain's CDR3 is CASSVRENYGYTF. Written as DNA, the CDR3 is TGTGCCAGCAGCGTCCGGGAGAACTATGGCTACACCTTC. The complete variable domain, with remaining parts taken from reference TRBV9 and TRBJ1-2, reads DSGVTQTPKHLITATGQRVTLRCSPRSGDLSVYWYQQSLDQGLQFLIQYYNGEERAKGNILERFSAQQFPDLHSELNLSSLELGDSALYFCASSVRENYGYTFGSGTRLTVV.